This record concerns one T cell receptor (beta chain) sequence. The CDR3 contains 15 residues. Trimming at V came to 3 bases and at J to 5 bases, leaving 5 bases not matched to a gene. Germline values: CDR1 MNHNY, CDR2 SVGAGI (reference sequence). The data derive from a study of control samples from healthy donors and cancer patients. Libraries were prepared by immunoSEQ multiplex PCR; TCRdb keeps only in-frame clonotypes and omits some of them. The sample has over 100,000 clones, over 75% seen once; the top ten hold around 2.3%. This sequence was found in a man aged 40-55 years in good health. The chain recombines TRBV6-6 with TRBJ2-2; TRBD2 matches at 8 bases. Sequencing was carried out using blood. The CDR3 coding sequence is TGTGCCAGCAGTTATGGGTTAGCGGGGACCGGGGAGCTGTTTTTT. This encodes CASSYGLAGTGELFF.